This TCR beta chain was sequenced in a study of shared clonotypes between healthy human individuals. The CDR3 has 12 amino acids. V dropped 3 bases and J dropped 7 bases, with 9 bases sitting between them. Germline CDR1 and CDR2: WSHSY and SAAADI. Sequencing used immunoSEQ multiplex PCR; TCRdb keeps in-frame clones, though not all of them. The repertoire holds fewer than 650,000 clones, with over 65% as singletons. The sequenced material came from PBMCs. The sequence was collected from a woman in her 40s in good health. Some clones in this sample may be carry-over from other donors' samples. The chain joins TRBV10-2 to TRBJ2-5; D is unclear. The CDR3 nucleotides read TGCGCCAGCAGTGAAGTTATGGGGACCCAGTACTTC. Amino acids: CASSEVMGTQYF.